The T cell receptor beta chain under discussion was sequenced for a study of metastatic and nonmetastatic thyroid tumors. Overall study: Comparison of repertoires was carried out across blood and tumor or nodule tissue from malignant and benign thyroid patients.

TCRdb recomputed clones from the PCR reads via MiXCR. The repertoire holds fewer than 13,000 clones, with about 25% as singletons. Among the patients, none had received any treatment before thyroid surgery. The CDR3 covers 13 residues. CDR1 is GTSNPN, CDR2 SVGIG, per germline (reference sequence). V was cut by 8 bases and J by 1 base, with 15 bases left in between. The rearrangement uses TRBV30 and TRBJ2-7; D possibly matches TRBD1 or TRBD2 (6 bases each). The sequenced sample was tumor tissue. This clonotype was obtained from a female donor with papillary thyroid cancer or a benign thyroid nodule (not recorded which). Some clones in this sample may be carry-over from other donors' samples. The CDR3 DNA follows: TGTGCCCAGAGCCGGGGGCTATCCTACGAGCAGTACTTC. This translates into CAQSRGLSYEQYF.